The present T cell receptor beta chain was sequenced within a study of T cell responses to AZD1222 COVID-19 vaccine. The table came from immunoSEQ multiplex PCR; TCRdb's copy has only in-frame clones and leaves some out. The sample contains around 150,000 clones, nearly 95% of which appear only once. J lost 2 bases, V lost 5 bases, and 6 bases had no gene match. This CDR3 has 16 amino acids. CDR1 MNHNY and CDR2 SVGAGI come from the germline V gene (reference sequence). The sequencing here drew on peripheral blood, taken on day 0 of AZD1222 vaccination. The clonotype was recovered from an adult in good health. The chain carries TRBV6-6 and TRBJ2-1; TRBD2 matches at 10 bases. Here the CDR3 DNA reads TGTGCCAGCAGTCTAAGCGGGAGGGGCCCCTACAATGAGCAGTTCTTC. As protein: CASSLSGRGPYNEQFF.